This T cell receptor beta chain was recorded in a study of T cells after somatic rescue of genetic block. Some clones are missing from TCRdb's copy, which holds only in-frame ones; the method was immunoSEQ multiplex PCR. The repertoire has 70,000 to 95,000 clones, 80% to 90% of them found once; the top ten carry 1.5% to 2%. The CDR3 runs to 14 residues. The germline gives CDR1 MNHNS, CDR2 SASEGT. The V end lost 7 bases, the J end lost 5 bases, and 17 bases lay between the germline ends. Sequenced sample: peripheral blood mononuclear cells (PBMCs). The J gene is TRBJ2-5, the V gene TRBV6-1; D assignment may be TRBD1 or TRBD2 (5 bases each). The receptor's source is a young woman. In DNA form, the CDR3 reads TGTGCCAGCACCCAGGGACGGAGGAGGGAGACCCAGTACTTC. Protein sequence: CASTQGRRRETQYF.